This TCR beta chain was identified during a study of control samples from healthy donors and cancer patients. Clones were sequenced by immunoSEQ multiplex PCR, and TCRdb holds only the in-frame ones, with some missing. Of roughly 81,000 clones detected, approximately 82% appear once; the ten largest clones hold 11%. V was clipped by 5 bases and J by 6 bases, with 20 bases between them. The CDR3 sequence is 16 residues long. Looked up from germline, CDR1 is MNHEY and CDR2 is SMNVEV (reference sequence). This sequence originates from a man aged 55 to 70 with head and neck cancer. This chain joins TRBV27 and TRBJ2-1, with D possibly being TRBD2 (7 bases). Sequences were obtained from PBMCs. CDR3 in DNA: TGTGCCAGCAGTACCGAGGTTAGGGGGAGGGCCAATGAGCAGTTCTTC. Its translation: CASSTEVRGRANEQFF.